The 19 T cell receptor beta chains presented below share a single source sample, sequenced in a study of cytomegalovirus exposure and HLA in healthy donors. The protocol was immunoSEQ multiplex PCR, while the TCRdb copy is restricted to in-frame clones and leaves out a portion. The table lists over 150,000 clones, 85% to 90% of them singletons. The source material was PBMCs. Source of these receptors: a woman between 18 and 29 years old in good health and CMV-seropositive.

The chain couples TRBV2 to TRBJ2-1; no firm D call. This CDR3 is built from 14 residues. Germline loops: CDR1 SNHLY, CDR2 FYNNEI. V dropped 2 bases and J dropped 0 bases, with 5 bases sitting between them. The CDR3 DNA follows: TGTGCCAGCAGTGAACTAGTCTCCTACAATGAGCAGTTCTTC. Its protein is CASSELVSYNEQFF. Drawing the rest from reference TRBV2 and TRBJ2-1, the complete variable domain is EPEVTQTPSHQVTQMGQEVILRCVPISNHLYFYWYRQILGQKVEFLVSFYNNEISEKSEIFDDQFSVERPDGSNFTLKIRSTKLEDSAMYFCASSELVSYNEQFFGPGTRLTVL.

The chain employs TRBV15 and TRBJ2-7; TRBD1 might be the D (6 bases). This CDR3 has 14 amino acids. The V end lost 3 bases, the J end lost 2 bases, and 11 bases lay between the germline ends. The germline V gene has CDR1 LNHNV and CDR2 YYDKDF (reference sequence). CDR3 sequence reads: CATSSSDRAYEQYF. The CDR3, as DNA: TGTGCCACCAGCAGCTCGGACAGAGCCTACGAGCAGTACTTC.

The rearrangement links TRBV20-1 to TRBJ2-1, with 10 bases matching TRBD2. The CDR3 is made up of 11 amino acids. Trimming removed 6 bases from V and 13 bases from J; junction bases left unmatched: 6. Germline CDR1 and CDR2: DFQATT and SNEGSKA (reference sequence). CDR3 amino acids: CSAPTSGLQFF. CDR3 nucleotide sequence: TGCAGTGCACCGACTAGCGGGCTTCAGTTCTTC.

The chain uses TRBV5-1 and TRBJ1-1; 7 bases map to TRBD1. Germline V gene lookup returns CDR1 SGHRS and CDR2 YFSETQ. The CDR3 contains 15 residues. With V trimmed by 1 base and J by 4 bases, 7 bases remained unmatched. The CDR3, as DNA: TGCGCCAGCAGCTTGTGGACAGGAGGAGGCACTGAAGCTTTCTTT. It specifies CASSLWTGGGTEAFF.

This chain uses TRBV5-1 with TRBJ2-5; no clear D gene. This CDR3 contains 15 residues. The ends were cut back, 4 bases at V and 1 base at J, with 14 bases in the middle. Per germline, CDR1 SGHRS and CDR2 YFSETQ. For the CDR3, the DNA is TGCGCCAGCAGCCTGTGGCGGTCTGTCCAAGAGACCCAGTACTTC. Protein product: CASSLWRSVQETQYF.

The rearrangement links TRBV4-1 to TRBJ1-1; TRBD1 is a possible D gene (6 bases). From germline, CDR1 is MGHRA and CDR2 YSYEKL. This CDR3 contains 16 residues. V lost 0 bases and J lost 1, with 12 bases in between. This CDR3 reads CASSQEGQPTNTEAFF. The CDR3 nucleotides are TGCGCCAGCAGCCAAGAAGGACAGCCTACGAACACTGAAGCTTTCTTT.

The chain couples TRBV10-3 to TRBJ2-7; a possible D gene is TRBD1 (5 bases). Trimming cost V 2 bases and J 2 bases, with 10 bases left between them. CDR1 and CDR2 from the germline V gene are ENHRY and SYGVKD. The CDR3 has 14 residues. The CDR3 DNA is TGTGCCATCAGTGAGGAACGACAGACCTACGAGCAGTACTTC. This translates into CAISEERQTYEQYF.

The chain carries TRBV28 and TRBJ1-1, with unresolved D. The CDR3 runs 16 residues. Germline CDR1 reads MDHEN; CDR2 reads SYDVKM. Trimming pared 3 bases from V and 1 base from J, leaving 15 bases between. CDR3 nucleotide sequence: TGTGCCAGCAGTTTTTTCGGCGAACGGGGGAACACTGAAGCTTTCTTT. Amino acids: CASSFFGERGNTEAFF.

This chain joins TRBV28 and TRBJ2-5; 11 positions match TRBD2. Trimming cost V 5 bases and J 7 bases; bases outside gene matches: 12. The CDR3 covers 16 residues. Germline V gene data show CDR1 as MDHEN and CDR2 as SYDVKM. CDR3 bases: TGTGCCAGCAGTCTCCTGGGACTAGCGGATGGGGGGACCCAGTACTTC. It translates to CASSLLGLADGGTQYF.

This clone was seen a single time. The chain uses TRBV7-2 and TRBJ2-4; D possibly corresponds to TRBD1 (6 bases). This CDR3 region has 15 residues. CDR1 and CDR2 (germline): SGHTA, FQGNSA. Trimming pared 1 base from V and 1 base from J, leaving 8 bases between. The CDR3 nucleotides read TGTGCCAGCAGCTTAGACAGGGTGGCCAAAAACATTCAGTACTTC. It encodes CASSLDRVAKNIQYF.

V usage is TRBV9 and J usage is TRBJ2-2; 9 positions agree with TRBD2. Trimming at V came to 0 bases and at J to 8 bases, leaving 5 bases not matched to a gene. The CDR3 is made up of 15 amino acids. Germline-derived CDR1 and CDR2 are SGDLS and YYNGEE. The CDR3 protein is CASSVVDSGSGELFF. The DNA of the CDR3 is TGTGCCAGCAGCGTAGTAGATAGCGGGAGTGGGGAGCTGTTTTTT.

The chain carries TRBV5-1 and TRBJ1-1, with 8 positions matching TRBD1. The ends lost 9 bases at V and 1 base at J; junction bases unmatched: 8. This CDR3 region has 14 residues. Germline V gene data show CDR1 as SGHRS and CDR2 as YFSETQ. CDR3 sequence reads: CATRTGSGNTEAFF. The CDR3 DNA reads TGCGCCACCCGGACAGGGTCGGGGAACACTGAAGCTTTCTTT.

This clone was observed a single time. The chain uses TRBV5-5 and TRBJ2-7; D gene ambiguous. This CDR3 region has 15 residues. Between the trimmed V and J ends, which lost 2 bases and 2 bases, there was a span of 14 bases. CDR1 is SGHKS, CDR2 YYEKEE, per germline (reference sequence). DNA of the CDR3: TGTGCCAGCAGCTTACCTGCGAGCCAAGCCTACGAGCAGTACTTC. Translation gives CASSLPASQAYEQYF.

This clone is a singleton in its sample. The chain combines TRBV7-3 with TRBJ2-3; 7 bases align to TRBD2. Germline-derived CDR1 and CDR2 are SGHTA and FQGTGA. V lost 5 bases, J lost 0 bases, and 2 bases stayed unmatched. This CDR3 comprises 14 residues. Here the CDR3 DNA reads TGTGCCAGCAGCCTAGCGGCTAGCACAGATACGCAGTATTTT. Amino acids: CASSLAASTDTQYF.

The chain joins TRBV7-2 to TRBJ1-4; 8 nucleotides line up with TRBD1. Looked up from germline, CDR1 is SGHTA and CDR2 is FQGNSA. The CDR3 loop spans 13 amino acids. J gave up 7 bases and V 6 bases, and 4 bases lay outside the gene matches. The chain's CDR3 is CASRRQGSEKLFF. The CDR3 DNA reads TGTGCCAGCAGGCGACAGGGGAGTGAAAAACTGTTTTTT.

In nucleotides, the CDR3 is TGTGCCAGCAGTTGGACTAGCGGGAGGGGGCCCTACAATGAGCAGTTCTTC. It translates to CASSWTSGRGPYNEQFF. J is TRBJ2-1 and V is TRBV5-4; TRBD2 agrees at 15 bases. This CDR3 region has 17 residues. V lost 5 bases to trimming and J lost 2 bases; unmatched junction nucleotides: 5. The germline CDR1 and CDR2 sequences are SGHNT and YYREEE (reference sequence). Supplemented by reference TRBV5-4 and TRBJ2-1, the full variable domain reads ETGVTQSPTHLIKTRGQQVTLRCSSQSGHNTVSWYQQALGQGPQFIFQYYREEENGRGNFPPRFSGLQFPNYSSELNVNALELDDSALYLCASSWTSGRGPYNEQFFGPGTRLTVL.

The rearrangement uses TRBV10-3 and TRBJ1-1; 9 bases are shared with TRBD1. V lost 4 bases and J lost 0; bases outside the gene matches: 3. Germline V gives CDR1 ENHRY, CDR2 SYGVKD. The CDR3 loop spans 15 amino acids. The DNA of the CDR3 is TGTGCCATCAGTGGTGGGACAGGGATGAACACTGAAGCTTTCTTT. Encoded protein: CAISGGTGMNTEAFF.

The V call is TRBV13, the J call TRBJ2-5, with 7 bases fitting TRBD1. The J call could be wrong; TRBJ2-7 is a better fit for the DNA end. Germline V lookup: CDR1 PRHDT, CDR2 FYEKMQ (reference sequence). This CDR3 spans 14 amino acids. The CDR3 loop is CASIRTGALYEQYF. The DNA of the CDR3 is TGTGCCAGCATCCGAACAGGGGCGCTCTACGAGCAGTACTTC.

The genes are TRBV27 and TRBJ1-1; D not resolved. This CDR3 contains 13 residues. From germline, CDR1 is MNHEY and CDR2 SMNVEV (reference sequence). V was cut by 3 bases and J by 11 bases, with 16 bases left in between. The CDR3 reads CASSFIQNARAFF. In DNA, the CDR3 is TGTGCCAGCAGTTTTATACAGAACGCACGGGCTTTCTTT.